This T cell receptor beta chain was retrieved from a study of cytomegalovirus exposure and HLA in healthy donors. This clone was detected once. PCR used 60 Vbeta primers and 13 Jbeta primers. Libraries were prepared by immunoSEQ multiplex PCR; TCRdb keeps only in-frame clonotypes and omits some of them. The table records about 130,000 clones, roughly 80% of them present only once. The CDR3 sequence is 13 residues long. Germline CDR1 and CDR2: MDHEN and SYDVKM. V gave up 5 bases and J gave up 9 bases, with 14 bases separating them. The chain recombines TRBV28 with TRBJ1-5; D gene ambiguous. The sequence derives from an older woman in good health and CMV-seronegative. Material for sequencing was PBMCs. In DNA, the CDR3 is TGTGCCAGCAGTCTAAATTCGGGATGGCCCCAGCATTTT. Encoded protein: CASSLNSGWPQHF.